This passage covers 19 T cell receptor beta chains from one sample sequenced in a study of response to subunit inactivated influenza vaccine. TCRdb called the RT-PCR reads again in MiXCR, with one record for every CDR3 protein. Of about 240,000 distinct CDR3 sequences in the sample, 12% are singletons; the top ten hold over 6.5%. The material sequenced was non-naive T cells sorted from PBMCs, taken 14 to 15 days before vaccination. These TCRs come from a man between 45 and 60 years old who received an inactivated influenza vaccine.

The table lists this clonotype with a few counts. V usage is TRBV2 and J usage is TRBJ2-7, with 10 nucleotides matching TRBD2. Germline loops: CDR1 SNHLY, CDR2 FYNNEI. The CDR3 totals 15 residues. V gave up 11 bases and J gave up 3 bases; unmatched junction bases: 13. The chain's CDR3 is CAAYPVASGGYEQYF. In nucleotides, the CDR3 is TGTGCCGCCTACCCTGTGGCTAGCGGGGGCTACGAGCAGTACTTC.

The DNA for the CDR3 is TGTGCCAGCAGTGGAGTGGGCGGATGGGACAATGAGCAGTTCTTC. Translated, it gives CASSGVGGWDNEQFF. V is TRBV2 and J is TRBJ2-1; no reliable D call. V shed 4 bases and J shed 5 bases, with 15 bases lying between them. The CDR3 spans 15 residues. CDR1 and CDR2 (germline): SNHLY, FYNNEI.

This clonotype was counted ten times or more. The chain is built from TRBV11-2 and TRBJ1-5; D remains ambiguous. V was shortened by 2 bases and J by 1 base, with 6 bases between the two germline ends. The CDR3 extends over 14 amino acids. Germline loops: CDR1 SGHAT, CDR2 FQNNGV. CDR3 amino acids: CASSLTDSNQPQHF. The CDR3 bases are TGTGCCAGCAGCTTAACAGACAGCAATCAGCCCCAGCATTTT.

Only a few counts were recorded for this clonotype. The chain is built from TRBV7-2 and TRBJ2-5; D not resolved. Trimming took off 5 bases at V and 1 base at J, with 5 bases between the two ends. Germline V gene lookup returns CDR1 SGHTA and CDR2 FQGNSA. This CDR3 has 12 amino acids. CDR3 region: CASSTPQETQYF. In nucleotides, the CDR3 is TGTGCCAGCAGCACTCCCCAAGAGACCCAGTACTTC.

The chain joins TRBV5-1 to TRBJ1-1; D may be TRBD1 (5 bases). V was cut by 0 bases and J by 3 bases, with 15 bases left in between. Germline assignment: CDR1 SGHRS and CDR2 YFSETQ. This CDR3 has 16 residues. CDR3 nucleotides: TGCGCCAGCAGCTTGGAACCCGGGGGTTGGGACACTGAAGCTTTCTTT. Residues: CASSLEPGGWDTEAFF.

CDR3 in DNA: TGTGCCAGCAGCTTAGCGTCTGCACTAGCGGGGGGGCAGTACGAGCAGTACTTC. Translating it yields CASSLASALAGGQYEQYF. V is TRBV7-2 and J is TRBJ2-7; 13 bases map to TRBD2. V trimming: 0 bases; J trimming: 4 bases; junction bases outside the gene matches: 9. The CDR3 is 18 residues long. Germline V gives CDR1 SGHTA, CDR2 FQGNSA.

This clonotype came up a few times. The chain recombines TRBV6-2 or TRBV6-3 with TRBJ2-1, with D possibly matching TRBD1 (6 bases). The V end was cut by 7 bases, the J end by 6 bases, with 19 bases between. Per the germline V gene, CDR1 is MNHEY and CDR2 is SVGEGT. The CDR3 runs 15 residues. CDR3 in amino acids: CASNYRAGVGNEQFF. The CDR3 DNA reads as TGTGCCAGCAACTACCGAGCAGGGGTTGGCAATGAGCAGTTCTTC.

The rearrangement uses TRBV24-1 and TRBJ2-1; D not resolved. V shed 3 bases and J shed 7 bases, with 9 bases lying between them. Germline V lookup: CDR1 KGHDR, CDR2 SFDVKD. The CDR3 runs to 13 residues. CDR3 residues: CATSDPNTNEQFF. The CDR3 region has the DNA TGTGCCACCAGTGATCCCAATACAAATGAGCAGTTCTTC.

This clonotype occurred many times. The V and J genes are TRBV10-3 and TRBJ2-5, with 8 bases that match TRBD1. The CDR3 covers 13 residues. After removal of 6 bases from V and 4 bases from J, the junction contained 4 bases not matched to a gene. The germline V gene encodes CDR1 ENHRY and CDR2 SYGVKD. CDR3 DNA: TGTGCCATCAGGGCCGGGACAGGAGAGACCCAGTACTTC. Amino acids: CAIRAGTGETQYF.

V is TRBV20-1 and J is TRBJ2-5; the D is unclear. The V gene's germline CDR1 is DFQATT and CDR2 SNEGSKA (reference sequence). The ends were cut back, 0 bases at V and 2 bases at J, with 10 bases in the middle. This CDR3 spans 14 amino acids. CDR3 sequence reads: CSARDWARQETQYF. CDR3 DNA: TGCAGTGCTAGAGATTGGGCTAGACAAGAGACCCAGTACTTC.

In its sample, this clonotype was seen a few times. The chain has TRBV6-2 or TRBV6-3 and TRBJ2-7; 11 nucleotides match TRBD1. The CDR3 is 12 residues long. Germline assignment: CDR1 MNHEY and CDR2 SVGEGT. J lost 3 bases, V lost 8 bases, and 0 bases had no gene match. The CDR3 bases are TGTGCCAGCGGGACAGGGGGCTACGAGCAGTACTTC. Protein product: CASGTGGYEQYF.

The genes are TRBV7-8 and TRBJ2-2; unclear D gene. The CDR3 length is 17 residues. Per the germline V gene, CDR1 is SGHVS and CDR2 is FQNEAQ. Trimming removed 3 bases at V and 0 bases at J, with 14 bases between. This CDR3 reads CASSLDGVNANTGELFF. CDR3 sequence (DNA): TGTGCCAGCAGCTTGGACGGAGTGAACGCGAACACCGGGGAGCTGTTTTTT.

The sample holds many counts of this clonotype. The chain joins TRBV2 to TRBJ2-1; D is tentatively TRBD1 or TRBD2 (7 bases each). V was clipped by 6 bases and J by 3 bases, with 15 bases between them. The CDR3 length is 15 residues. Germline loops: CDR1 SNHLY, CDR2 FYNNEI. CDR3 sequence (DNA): TGTGCCAGCAGCGTGGGAGGGGGCGGCTACAATGAGCAGTTCTTC. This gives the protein CASSVGGGGYNEQFF.

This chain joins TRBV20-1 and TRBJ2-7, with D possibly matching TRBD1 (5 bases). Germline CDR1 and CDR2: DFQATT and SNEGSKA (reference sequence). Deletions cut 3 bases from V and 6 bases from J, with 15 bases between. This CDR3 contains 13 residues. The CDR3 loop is CSASWLRGSEQYF. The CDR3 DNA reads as TGCAGTGCTAGTTGGTTAAGGGGCTCCGAGCAGTACTTC.

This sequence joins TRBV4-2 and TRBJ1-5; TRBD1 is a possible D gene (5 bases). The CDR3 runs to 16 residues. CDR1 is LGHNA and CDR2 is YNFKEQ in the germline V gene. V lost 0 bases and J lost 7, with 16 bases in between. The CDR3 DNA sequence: TGTGCCAGCAGCCAAGATCTTGAGGACATCGGGCAGCCCCAGCATTTT. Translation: CASSQDLEDIGQPQHF.

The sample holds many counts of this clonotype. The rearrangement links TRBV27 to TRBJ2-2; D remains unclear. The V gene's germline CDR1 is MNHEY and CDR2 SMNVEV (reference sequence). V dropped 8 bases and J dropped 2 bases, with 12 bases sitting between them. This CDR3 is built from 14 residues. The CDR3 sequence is CASLVRINTGELFF. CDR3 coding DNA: TGTGCCAGCCTGGTACGCATTAACACCGGGGAGCTGTTTTTT.

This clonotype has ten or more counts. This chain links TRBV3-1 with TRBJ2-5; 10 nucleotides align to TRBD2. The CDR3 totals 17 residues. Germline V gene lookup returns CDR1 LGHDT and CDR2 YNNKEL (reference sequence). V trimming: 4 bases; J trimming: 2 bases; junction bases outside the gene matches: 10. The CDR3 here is CASSRTTGTSVQETQYF. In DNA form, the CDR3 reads TGTGCCAGCAGCCGAACAACCGGGACTAGCGTACAAGAGACCCAGTACTTC.

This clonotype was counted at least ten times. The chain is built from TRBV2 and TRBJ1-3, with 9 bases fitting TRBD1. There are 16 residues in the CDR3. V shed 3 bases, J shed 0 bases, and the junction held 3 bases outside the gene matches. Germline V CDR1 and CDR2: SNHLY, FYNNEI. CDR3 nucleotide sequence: TGTGCCAGCAGTGACGGACAGGGGAACTCTGGAAACACCATATATTTT. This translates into CASSDGQGNSGNTIYF.

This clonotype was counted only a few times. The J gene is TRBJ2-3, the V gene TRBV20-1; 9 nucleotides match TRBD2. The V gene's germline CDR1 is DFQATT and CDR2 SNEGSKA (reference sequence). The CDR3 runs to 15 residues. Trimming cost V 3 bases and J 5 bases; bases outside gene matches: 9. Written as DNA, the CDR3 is TGCAGTGCTAGTTGGAGTAGCGGGAGTGTAGATACGCAGTATTTT. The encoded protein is CSASWSSGSVDTQYF.